This note documents a single TCR beta chain sequence. The antigen is unknown. This entry is derived from a study of T-cell memory formation after mild COVID-19. The study's findings and limits: Memory from before infection featured some responding clones, which suggests cross-reactive memory joined. The authors left the SARS-CoV-2 specificity of second-wave clones peaking on day 37 unconfirmed. Shrinking CD4+ clones were chiefly CM and EM; CD8+ ones were chiefly EMRA.

From the 5' RACE reads, TCRdb called clonotypes with MiXCR, one entry per CDR3 protein. The sample holds about 560,000 distinct CDR3 sequences; about a sixth are singletons and the top ten take approximately 12%. Sequencing used PBMCs or a T cell subset sorted from them (not recorded which). This TCR was sampled from an adult woman who had mild COVID-19 (a few samples of this study predate the infection). Cell type and time point are not known.

CDR3 DNA sequence: TGTGCCAGCAGCCCTAACACTGGCGATGAGCAGTTCTTC. It yields the protein CASSPNTGDEQFF. This chain connects TRBV5-4 to TRBJ2-1; D call uncertain. V lost 4 bases to trimming and J lost 8 bases, with 13 bases between them. The CDR3 is 13 amino acids. The germline CDR1 and CDR2 sequences are SGHNT and YYREEE (reference sequence).